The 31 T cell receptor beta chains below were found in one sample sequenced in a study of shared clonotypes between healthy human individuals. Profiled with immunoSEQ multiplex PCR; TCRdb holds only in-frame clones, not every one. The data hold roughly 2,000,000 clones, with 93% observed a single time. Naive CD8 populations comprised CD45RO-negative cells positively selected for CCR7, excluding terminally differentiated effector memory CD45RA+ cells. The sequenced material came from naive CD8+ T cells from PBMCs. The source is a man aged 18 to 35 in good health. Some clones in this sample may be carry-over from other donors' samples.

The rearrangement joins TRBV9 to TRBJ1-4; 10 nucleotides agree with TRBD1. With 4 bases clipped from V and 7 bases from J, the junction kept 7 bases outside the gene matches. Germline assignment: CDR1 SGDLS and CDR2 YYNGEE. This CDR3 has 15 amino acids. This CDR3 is CASSKTGGFVEKLFF. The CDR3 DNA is TGTGCCAGCAGCAAGACAGGGGGCTTCGTTGAAAAACTGTTTTTT.

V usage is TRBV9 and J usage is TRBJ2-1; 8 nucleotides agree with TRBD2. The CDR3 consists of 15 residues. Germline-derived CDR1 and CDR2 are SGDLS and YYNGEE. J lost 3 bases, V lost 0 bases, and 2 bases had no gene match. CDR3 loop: CASSVELADYNEQFF. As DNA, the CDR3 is TGTGCCAGCAGCGTAGAACTAGCGGACTACAATGAGCAGTTCTTC.

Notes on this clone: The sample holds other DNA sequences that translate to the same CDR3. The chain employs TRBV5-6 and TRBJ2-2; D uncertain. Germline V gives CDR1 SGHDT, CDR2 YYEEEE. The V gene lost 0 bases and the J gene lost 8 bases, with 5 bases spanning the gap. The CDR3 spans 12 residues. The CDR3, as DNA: TGTGCCAGCAGCTTGGGACCAGGGGAGCTGTTTTTT. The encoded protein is CASSLGPGELFF.

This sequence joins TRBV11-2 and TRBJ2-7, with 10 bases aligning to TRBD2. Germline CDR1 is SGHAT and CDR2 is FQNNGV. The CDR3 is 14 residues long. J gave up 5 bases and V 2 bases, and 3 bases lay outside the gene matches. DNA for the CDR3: TGTGCCAGCAGCTTACTAGCGGGAGCCCACGAGCAGTACTTC. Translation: CASSLLAGAHEQYF.

CDR3 in DNA: TGTGCCAGCAGCTGGACAGGGGGATCTGAGCAGTTCTTC. Amino acids: CASSWTGGSEQFF. The V call is TRBV7-3, the J call TRBJ2-1; 10 positions agree with TRBD1. Germline trimming cut 4 bases from V and 9 bases from J; bases unmatched to any gene: 3. This CDR3 contains 13 residues. Germline assignment: CDR1 SGHTA and CDR2 FQGTGA.

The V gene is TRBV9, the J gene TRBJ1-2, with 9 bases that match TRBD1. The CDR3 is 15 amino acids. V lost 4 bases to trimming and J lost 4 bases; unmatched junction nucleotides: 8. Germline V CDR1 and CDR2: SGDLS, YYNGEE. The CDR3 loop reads CASSPEQGAGYGYTF. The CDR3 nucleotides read TGTGCCAGCAGCCCTGAACAGGGGGCAGGCTATGGCTACACCTTC.

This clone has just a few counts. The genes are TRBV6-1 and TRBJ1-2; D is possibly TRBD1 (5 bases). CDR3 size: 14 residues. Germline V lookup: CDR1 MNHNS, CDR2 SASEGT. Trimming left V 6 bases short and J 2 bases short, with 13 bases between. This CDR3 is CASSPGTENYGYTF. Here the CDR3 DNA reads TGTGCCAGCAGCCCGGGGACGGAGAACTATGGCTACACCTTC.

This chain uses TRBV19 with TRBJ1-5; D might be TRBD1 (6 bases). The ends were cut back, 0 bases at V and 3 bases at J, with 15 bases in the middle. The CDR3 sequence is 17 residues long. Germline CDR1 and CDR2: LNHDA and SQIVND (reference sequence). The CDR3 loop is CASSIDEEGGDNQPQHF. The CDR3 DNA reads TGTGCCAGTAGTATAGATGAAGAAGGGGGAGACAATCAGCCCCAGCATTTT.

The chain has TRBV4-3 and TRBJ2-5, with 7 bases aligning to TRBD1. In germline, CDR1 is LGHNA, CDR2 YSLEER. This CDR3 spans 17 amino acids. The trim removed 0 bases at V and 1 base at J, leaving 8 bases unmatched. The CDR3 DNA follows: TGCGCCAGCAGCCAAGATGTGGTGACAGGGATCCAAGAGACCCAGTACTTC. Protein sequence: CASSQDVVTGIQETQYF.

The CDR3 DNA reads as TGTGCCAGCAGTCACGCCGTGGCAGAAAATCAGCCCCAGCATTTT. Protein product: CASSHAVAENQPQHF. This chain joins TRBV27 and TRBJ1-5, with D unresolved. V lost 5 bases to trimming and J lost 4 bases, with 15 bases between them. There are 15 residues in the CDR3. Germline V gene data show CDR1 as MNHEY and CDR2 as SMNVEV (reference sequence).

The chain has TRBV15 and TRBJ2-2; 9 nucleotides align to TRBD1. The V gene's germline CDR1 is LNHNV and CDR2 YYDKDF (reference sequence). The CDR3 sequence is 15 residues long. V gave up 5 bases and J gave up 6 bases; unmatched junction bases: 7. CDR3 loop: CATSARDRASGELFF. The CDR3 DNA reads TGTGCCACCAGCGCCCGGGACAGGGCGTCCGGGGAGCTGTTTTTT.

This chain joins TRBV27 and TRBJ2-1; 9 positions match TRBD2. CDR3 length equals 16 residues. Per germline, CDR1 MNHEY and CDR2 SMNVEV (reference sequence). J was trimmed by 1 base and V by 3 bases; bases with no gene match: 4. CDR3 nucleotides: TGTGCCAGCAGTTTGAATAGCGGGAGTTCCTACAATGAGCAGTTCTTC. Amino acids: CASSLNSGSSYNEQFF.

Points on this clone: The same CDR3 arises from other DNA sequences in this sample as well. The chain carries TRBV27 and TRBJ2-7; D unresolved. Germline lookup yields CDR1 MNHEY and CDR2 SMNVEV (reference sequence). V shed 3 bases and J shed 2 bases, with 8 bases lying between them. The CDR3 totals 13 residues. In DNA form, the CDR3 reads TGTGCCAGCAGTTTCGGCTCAACCTACGAGCAGTACTTC. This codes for CASSFGSTYEQYF.

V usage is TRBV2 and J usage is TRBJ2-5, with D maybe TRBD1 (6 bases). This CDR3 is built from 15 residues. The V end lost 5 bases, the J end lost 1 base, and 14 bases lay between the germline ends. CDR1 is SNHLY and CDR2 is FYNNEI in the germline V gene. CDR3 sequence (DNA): TGTGCCAGCAGTCCAGGGGTCGGATTCCAAGAGACCCAGTACTTC. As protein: CASSPGVGFQETQYF.

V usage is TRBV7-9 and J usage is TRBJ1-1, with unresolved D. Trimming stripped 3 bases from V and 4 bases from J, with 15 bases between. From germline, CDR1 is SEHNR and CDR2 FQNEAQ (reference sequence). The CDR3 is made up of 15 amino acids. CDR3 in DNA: TGTGCCAGCAGCTTCCCCCCGGGGTTAACCACTGAAGCTTTCTTT. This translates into CASSFPPGLTTEAFF. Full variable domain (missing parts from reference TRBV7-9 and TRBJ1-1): DTGVSQNPRHKITKRGQNVTFRCDPISEHNRLYWYRQTLGQGPEFLTYFQNEAQLEKSRLLSDRFSAERPKGSFSTLEIQRTEQGDSAMYLCASSFPPGLTTEAFFGQGTRLTVV.

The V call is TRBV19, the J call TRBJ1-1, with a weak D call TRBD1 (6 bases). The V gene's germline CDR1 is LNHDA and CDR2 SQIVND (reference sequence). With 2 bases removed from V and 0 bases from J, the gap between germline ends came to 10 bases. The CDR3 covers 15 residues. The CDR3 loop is CASSITQGLNTEAFF. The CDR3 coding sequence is TGTGCCAGTAGTATAACACAGGGCCTGAACACTGAAGCTTTCTTT.

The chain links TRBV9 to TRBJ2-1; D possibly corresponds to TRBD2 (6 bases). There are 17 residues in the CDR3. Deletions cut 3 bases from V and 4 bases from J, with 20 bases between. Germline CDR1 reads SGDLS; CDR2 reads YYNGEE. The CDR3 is CASSAGGGAQPYNEQFF. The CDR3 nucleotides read TGTGCCAGCAGCGCTGGCGGAGGGGCCCAACCTTACAATGAGCAGTTCTTC.

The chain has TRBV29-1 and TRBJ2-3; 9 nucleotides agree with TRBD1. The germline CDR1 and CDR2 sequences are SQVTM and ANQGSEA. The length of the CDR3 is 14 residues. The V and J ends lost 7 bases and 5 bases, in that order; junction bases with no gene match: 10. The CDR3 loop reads CSDSGTGQVDTQYF. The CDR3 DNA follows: TGCAGCGACTCCGGGACAGGGCAGGTAGATACGCAGTATTTT.

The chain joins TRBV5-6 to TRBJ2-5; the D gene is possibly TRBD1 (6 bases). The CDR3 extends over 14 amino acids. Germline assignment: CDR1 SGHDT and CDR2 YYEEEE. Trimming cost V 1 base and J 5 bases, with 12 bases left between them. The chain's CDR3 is CASSLHRAAETQYF. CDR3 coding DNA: TGTGCCAGCAGCTTGCACAGGGCGGCCGAGACCCAGTACTTC.

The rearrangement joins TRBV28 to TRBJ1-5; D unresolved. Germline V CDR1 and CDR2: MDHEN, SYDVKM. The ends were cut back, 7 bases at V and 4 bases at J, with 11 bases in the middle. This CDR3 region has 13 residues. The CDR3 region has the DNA TGTGCCAGCAATTTTCTTTCTAATCAGCCCCAGCATTTT. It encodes CASNFLSNQPQHF.

The CDR3 sequence is CASSFNLPGPFYEQYF. The CDR3 DNA reads as TGTGCCAGCAGCTTTAATTTGCCGGGTCCTTTCTACGAGCAGTACTTC. The genes are TRBV7-2 and TRBJ2-7, with no clear D. The CDR3 is 16 residues long. V lost 3 bases, J lost 3 bases, and 18 bases lay in between. Germline assignment: CDR1 SGHTA and CDR2 FQGNSA.

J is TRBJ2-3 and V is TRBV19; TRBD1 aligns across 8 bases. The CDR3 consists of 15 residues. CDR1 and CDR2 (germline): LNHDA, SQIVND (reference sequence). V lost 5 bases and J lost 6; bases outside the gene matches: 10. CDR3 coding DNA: TGTGCCAGTAGTGGAGTGACCAGGGGGCGGGATACGCAGTATTTT. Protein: CASSGVTRGRDTQYF.

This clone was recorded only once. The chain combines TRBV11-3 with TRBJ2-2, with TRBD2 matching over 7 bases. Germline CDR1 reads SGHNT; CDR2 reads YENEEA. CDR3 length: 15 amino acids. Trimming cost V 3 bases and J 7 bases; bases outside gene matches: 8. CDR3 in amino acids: CASSLPGGNGGELFF. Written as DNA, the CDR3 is TGTGCCAGCAGCTTGCCGGGGGGAAACGGCGGGGAGCTGTTTTTT.

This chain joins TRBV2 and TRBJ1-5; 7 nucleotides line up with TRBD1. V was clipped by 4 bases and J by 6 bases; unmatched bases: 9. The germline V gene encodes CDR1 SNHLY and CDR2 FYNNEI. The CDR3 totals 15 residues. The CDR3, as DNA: TGTGCCAGCAGTGGAGGGGGCAGGCGGGGTCAGCCCCAGCATTTT. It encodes CASSGGGRRGQPQHF.

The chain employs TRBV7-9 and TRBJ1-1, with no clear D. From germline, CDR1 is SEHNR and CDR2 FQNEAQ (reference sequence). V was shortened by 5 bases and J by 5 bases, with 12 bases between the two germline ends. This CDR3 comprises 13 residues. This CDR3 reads CASSQVLRTEAFF. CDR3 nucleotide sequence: TGTGCCAGCAGCCAGGTTTTGAGAACTGAAGCTTTCTTT.

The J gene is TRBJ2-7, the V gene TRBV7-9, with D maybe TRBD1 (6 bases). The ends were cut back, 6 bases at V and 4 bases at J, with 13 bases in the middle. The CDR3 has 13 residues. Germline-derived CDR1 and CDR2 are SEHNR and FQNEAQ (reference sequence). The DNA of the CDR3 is TGTGCCAGCAGACAGGACAGCCGGTACGAGCAGTACTTC. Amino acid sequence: CASRQDSRYEQYF. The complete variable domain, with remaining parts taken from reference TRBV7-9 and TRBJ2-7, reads DTGVSQNPRHKITKRGQNVTFRCDPISEHNRLYWYRQTLGQGPEFLTYFQNEAQLEKSRLLSDRFSAERPKGSFSTLEIQRTEQGDSAMYLCASRQDSRYEQYFGPGTRLTVT.

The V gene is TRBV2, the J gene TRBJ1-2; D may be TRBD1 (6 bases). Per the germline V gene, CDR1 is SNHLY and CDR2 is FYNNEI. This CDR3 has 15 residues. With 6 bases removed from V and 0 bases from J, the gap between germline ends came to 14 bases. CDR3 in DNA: TGTGCCAGCAGGACCCGGGACACTGCTAACTATGGCTACACCTTC. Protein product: CASRTRDTANYGYTF. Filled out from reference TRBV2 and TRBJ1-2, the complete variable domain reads EPEVTQTPSHQVTQMGQEVILRCVPISNHLYFYWYRQILGQKVEFLVSFYNNEISEKSEIFDDQFSVERPDGSNFTLKIRSTKLEDSAMYFCASRTRDTANYGYTFGSGTRLTVV.

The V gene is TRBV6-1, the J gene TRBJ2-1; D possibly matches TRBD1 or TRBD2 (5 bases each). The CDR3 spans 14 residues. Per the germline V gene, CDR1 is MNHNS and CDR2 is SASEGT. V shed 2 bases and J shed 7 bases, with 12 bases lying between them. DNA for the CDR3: TGTGCCAGCAGTGAATTGGGGACCCTAAATGAGCAGTTCTTC. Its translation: CASSELGTLNEQFF.

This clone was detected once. The CDR3 DNA reads TGTGCCAGTAGTCAAGGAACTTACTACGAGCAGTACTTC. This sequence encodes CASSQGTYYEQYF. The chain uses TRBV19 and TRBJ2-7; D is unclear. Per germline, CDR1 LNHDA and CDR2 SQIVND (reference sequence). V lost 5 bases, J lost 3 bases, and 11 bases lay in between. The CDR3 contains 13 residues.

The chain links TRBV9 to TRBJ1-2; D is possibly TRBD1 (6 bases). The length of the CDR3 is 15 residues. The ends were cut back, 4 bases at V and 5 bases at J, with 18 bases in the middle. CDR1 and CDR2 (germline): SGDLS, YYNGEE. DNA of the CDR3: TGTGCCAGCAGCCGTAGGGTGGGGGGCTTTTATGGCTACACCTTC. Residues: CASSRRVGGFYGYTF.

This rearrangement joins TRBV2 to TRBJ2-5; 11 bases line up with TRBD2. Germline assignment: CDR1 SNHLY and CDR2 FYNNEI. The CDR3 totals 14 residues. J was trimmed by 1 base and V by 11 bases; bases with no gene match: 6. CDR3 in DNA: TGTGCCTCCTCGGGACTAGCGGCCCAAGAGACCCAGTACTTC. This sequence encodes CASSGLAAQETQYF. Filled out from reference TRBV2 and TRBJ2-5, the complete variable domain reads EPEVTQTPSHQVTQMGQEVILRCVPISNHLYFYWYRQILGQKVEFLVSFYNNEISEKSEIFDDQFSVERPDGSNFTLKIRSTKLEDSAMYFCASSGLAAQETQYFGPGTRLLVL.